The 25 T cell receptor beta chains below come from one sample, sequenced in a study of T cells in localized non-small cell lung cancer. Clones were read by immunoSEQ multiplex PCR, and TCRdb kept only the in-frame ones, dropping some. This sample has 4,500 or so clones, with around 21% found just once. Source: lung tumor tissue, taken before any cancer treatment. These receptors originate from a female donor older than 55 with stage I lung adenocarcinoma.

This clone was seen a handful of times. V gene TRBV12-2 combines with J gene TRBJ2-7; the table gives TRBD2 as D, unverified against the DNA. TRBV12-2 is described as a pseudogene. This CDR3 spans 14 amino acids. CDR3 sequence (DNA): TGTGCAAGTCGCTTAGGCGGGAGCTCCTACGAGCAGTACTTC. Encoded protein: CASRLGGSSYEQYF.

The table lists this clone with a few counts. This chain links TRBV4-1 with TRBJ2-5; 9 nucleotides agree with TRBD1. V trimming: 5 bases; J trimming: 7 bases; junction bases outside the gene matches: 11. The germline V gene has CDR1 MGHRA and CDR2 YSYEKL. The CDR3 spans 15 residues. The CDR3 nucleotides read TGCGCCAGCAGCACTCGGGACAGGGTCGTAGCGACCCAGTACTTC. Translated: CASSTRDRVVATQYF.

This clone was observed a handful of times. V gene TRBV6-8 combines with J gene TRBJ2-3; 16 nucleotides agree with TRBD2. CDR3 size: 19 residues. The V gene end was trimmed by 10 bases and the J gene end by 5 bases; junction bases not matched to a gene: 18. Germline CDR1 is MNHGY and CDR2 is SAAAGT. Here the CDR3 DNA reads TGTGCCATCAGCGCAGCCGGGACTAGCGGGGGGGTTATCCAAGATACGCAGTATTTT. Translating gives CAISAAGTSGGVIQDTQYF.

V is TRBV6-8 and J is TRBJ2-3, with D tentatively TRBD2 (5 bases). CDR1 and CDR2 (germline): MNHGY, SAAAGT. This CDR3 comprises 13 residues. V lost 8 bases and J lost 3, with 12 bases in between. Written as DNA, the CDR3 is TGTGCCAGCGGCGGGTATGATACAGATACGCAGTATTTT. Its translation: CASGGYDTDTQYF.

This clone appeared a few times. The chain recombines TRBV6-8 with TRBJ1-4; no reliable D call. Germline CDR1 MNHGY, CDR2 SAAAGT. V lost 6 bases and J lost 8, with 16 bases in between. The CDR3 covers 14 residues. The CDR3 DNA sequence: TGTGCCAGCAGGCTTCAGGAAGGTGGCGAAAAACTGTTTTTT. Its translation: CASRLQEGGEKLFF.

The chain has TRBV19 and TRBJ1-5; TRBD1 matches 8 bases. This CDR3 spans 14 amino acids. Germline V gene data show CDR1 as LNHDA and CDR2 as SQIVND (reference sequence). The V gene end was trimmed by 7 bases and the J gene end by 6 bases; junction bases not matched to a gene: 8. As DNA, the CDR3 is TGTGCCAGTACTGATGCAGGGGGCCGTCAGCCCCAGCATTTT. Its protein product is CASTDAGGRQPQHF.

The CDR3 loop is CSAGLAGSYEQYF. The CDR3 DNA sequence: TGCAGCGCAGGACTAGCGGGTTCCTACGAGCAGTACTTC. The chain joins TRBV29-1 to TRBJ2-7, with 11 nucleotides matching TRBD2. The CDR3 has 13 residues. Trimming at V came to 7 bases and at J to 1 base, leaving 3 bases not matched to a gene. Germline lookup yields CDR1 SQVTM and CDR2 ANQGSEA.

The V gene is TRBV11-3, the J gene TRBJ2-7; D remains ambiguous. V lost 3 bases, J lost 3 bases, and 12 bases lay in between. The CDR3 runs to 14 residues. Germline V gene sequence: CDR1 SGHNT, CDR2 YENEEA. CDR3 protein: CASSLWQANYEQYF. As DNA, the CDR3 is TGTGCCAGCAGCTTGTGGCAGGCTAACTACGAGCAGTACTTC.

This clone is medium-sized. The J gene is TRBJ1-1, the V gene TRBV5-1; D unclear. From germline, CDR1 is SGHRS and CDR2 YFSETQ. CDR3 length equals 14 residues. V dropped 4 bases and J dropped 2 bases, with 12 bases sitting between them. The CDR3 DNA follows: TGCGCCAGCAGCCAAAGGACGGGCAACACTGAAGCTTTCTTT. Its translation is CASSQRTGNTEAFF.

Only a few counts were recorded for this clone. V gene TRBV9 combines with J gene TRBJ2-3, with 8 nucleotides matching TRBD2. The CDR3 consists of 14 residues. V dropped 4 bases and J dropped 5; count of bases not matched to a gene: 6. CDR1 and CDR2 from the germline V gene are SGDLS and YYNGEE. This chain's CDR3 is CASSLQSGGDTQYF. DNA of the CDR3: TGTGCCAGCAGCCTCCAGAGCGGGGGAGATACGCAGTATTTT.

In this sample, this clone turned up a few times. The chain combines TRBV18 with TRBJ2-3; possible D gene TRBD2, 6 bases. The CDR3 is 15 residues long. Germline V gene lookup returns CDR1 KGHSH and CDR2 LQKENI. The V gene lost 3 bases and the J gene lost 4 bases, with 14 bases spanning the gap. This chain's CDR3 is CASSPLILASDTQYF. CDR3 coding DNA: TGTGCCAGCTCACCTCTCATTCTAGCGTCAGATACGCAGTATTTT.

The J gene is TRBJ2-7, the V gene TRBV6-8; possible D gene TRBD2, 5 bases. The CDR3 has 13 residues. CDR1 MNHGY and CDR2 SAAAGT come from the germline V gene. V was clipped by 2 bases and J by 3 bases, with 8 bases between them. CDR3 in DNA: TGTGCCAGCAGTTACCCGGGATTCTACGAGCAGTACTTC. Its translation is CASSYPGFYEQYF.

This sequence joins TRBV25-1 and TRBJ1-2; D might be TRBD1 (6 bases). V gave up 3 bases and J gave up 6 bases, with 14 bases separating them. The germline CDR1 and CDR2 sequences are MGHDK and SYGVNS. The CDR3 extends over 14 amino acids. CDR3 amino acids: CASSDPGTRHGYTF. The CDR3 bases are TGTGCCAGCAGTGACCCCGGGACACGACATGGCTACACCTTC.

This clone was picked up a small number of times. This chain uses TRBV18 with TRBJ1-2, with TRBD1 matching 7 bases. Germline V gene sequence: CDR1 KGHSH, CDR2 LQKENI. V lost 4 bases and J lost 6; bases outside the gene matches: 8. The CDR3 consists of 14 residues. In nucleotides, the CDR3 is TGTGCCAGCTCACGGTCAGGGGGAATGGATGGCTACACCTTC. This sequence encodes CASSRSGGMDGYTF.

The V and J genes are TRBV19 and TRBJ2-6; 9 bases map to TRBD2. V trimming: 7 bases; J trimming: 2 bases; junction bases outside the gene matches: 3. Germline CDR1 reads LNHDA; CDR2 reads SQIVND (reference sequence). The CDR3 is 15 amino acids. DNA for the CDR3: TGTGCCAGTAAACAGCGGGAGGCTGGGGCCAACGTCCTGACTTTC. Encoded protein: CASKQREAGANVLTF.

This rearrangement joins TRBV18 to TRBJ1-2, with D hard to call. The CDR3 is 14 amino acids. The V and J ends lost 3 bases and 0 bases respectively, with 8 bases between them. Germline V CDR1 and CDR2: KGHSH, LQKENI. The CDR3 nucleotides read TGTGCCAGCTCACCTGGGGTTTCTAACTATGGCTACACCTTC. Protein sequence: CASSPGVSNYGYTF.

This clone turned up a few times. The chain is built from TRBV9 and TRBJ1-5, with D possibly TRBD1 on 6 matching bases. This CDR3 has 12 amino acids. Germline V gene data show CDR1 as SGDLS and CDR2 as YYNGEE. Trimming took 4 bases from V and 6 from J, leaving 8 bases between them. The CDR3 sequence is CASSLGGQPQHF. The DNA of the CDR3 is TGTGCCAGCAGCTTAGGGGGTCAGCCCCAGCATTTT. The full variable domain, with the rest looked up from reference TRBV9 and TRBJ1-5, is DSGVTQTPKHLITATGQRVTLRCSPRSGDLSVYWYQQSLDQGLQFLIQYYNGEERAKGNILERFSAQQFPDLHSELNLSSLELGDSALYFCASSLGGQPQHFGDGTRLSIL.

The CDR3 nucleotides are TGTGCCAGCAGCTTACTTCTAGGACCCGAGACCCAGTACTTC. As protein: CASSLLLGPETQYF. This chain links TRBV11-3 with TRBJ2-5; the D is unclear. Trimming took off 2 bases at V and 5 bases at J, with 12 bases between the two ends. Germline assignment: CDR1 SGHNT and CDR2 YENEEA. CDR3 size: 14 residues.

This clone was counted only a few times. At one boundary the junction diverges from the germline segment, which might be a read error. The CDR3 loop reads CAISDSTGPTEAFF. The CDR3 coding sequence is TGTGCCATCAGTGACTCGACAGGACCCACTGAAGCTTTCTTT. The chain links TRBV6-8 to TRBJ1-1; D is perhaps TRBD1 (6 bases). CDR3 length: 14 amino acids. Germline CDR1 MNHGY, CDR2 SAAAGT.

The chain has TRBV11-3 and TRBJ2-3; 7 bases match TRBD1. After removal of 2 bases from V and 1 base from J, the junction contained 12 bases not matched to a gene. Germline V lookup: CDR1 SGHNT, CDR2 YENEEA. The CDR3 runs to 18 residues. This chain's CDR3 is CASSLTQTTTGGTDTQYF. CDR3 bases: TGTGCCAGCAGCTTAACCCAAACAACCACAGGGGGCACAGATACGCAGTATTTT.

This rearrangement joins TRBV6-8 to TRBJ1-1, with D hard to call. Trimming took off 0 bases at V and 10 bases at J, with 15 bases between the two ends. Looked up from germline, CDR1 is MNHGY and CDR2 is SAAAGT. The CDR3 runs 14 residues. The CDR3: CASSYSARGLVAFF. CDR3 in DNA: TGTGCCAGCAGTTACTCTGCCCGGGGATTAGTAGCTTTCTTT.

The V call is TRBV29-1, the J call TRBJ2-7, with 7 positions matching TRBD2. V lost 6 bases to trimming and J lost 6 bases; unmatched junction nucleotides: 11. CDR3 length: 13 residues. Germline CDR1 reads SQVTM; CDR2 reads ANQGSEA. The CDR3 bases are TGCAGCGTCCCCGGGGGGACGGTCGCCGAGCAGTACTTC. This gives the protein CSVPGGTVAEQYF.

This clone is labeled medium-sized. This chain uses TRBV9 with TRBJ1-2, with 9 bases fitting TRBD1. From germline, CDR1 is SGDLS and CDR2 YYNGEE. The CDR3 totals 17 residues. The V and J ends lost 3 bases and 6 bases, in that order; junction bases with no gene match: 15. CDR3 region: CASSASLSDRGYDGYTF. The CDR3 nucleotides read TGTGCCAGCAGCGCCTCCCTCTCAGACAGGGGGTATGATGGCTACACCTTC.

CDR3 DNA: TGCGCCAGCAGCTGGCCTCCTAGCGGGAGTTCCTACGAGCAGTACTTC. Amino acid sequence: CASSWPPSGSSYEQYF. This chain connects TRBV10-2 to TRBJ2-7; 10 bases align to TRBD2. Germline V gene lookup returns CDR1 WSHSY and CDR2 SAAADI. V shed 6 bases and J 1 base; nucleotides not matched to a gene: 9. The CDR3 is made up of 16 amino acids.

This clone was found a few times. V usage is TRBV30 and J usage is TRBJ2-7; the D is unclear. CDR3 length equals 13 residues. Trimming left V 8 bases short and J 2 bases short, with 16 bases between. Germline V gene sequence: CDR1 GTSNPN, CDR2 SVGIG (reference sequence). The CDR3, as DNA: TGTGCCAGCGAAGGACCTTTAGCCTACGAGCAGTACTTC. Protein: CASEGPLAYEQYF.